The source of this T cell receptor beta chain is a study of regulatory T cells in long-lasting Graves disease. Whole-study context: Graves' patients with a new diagnosis had received antithyroid drugs under 3 months.

Note on this clonotype: Its specificity is not known.

Study-wide results and limits: Those with persistent Graves' had less TCR diversity than newly diagnosed patients.

This CDR3 is built from 15 residues. In germline, CDR1 is MGHRA, CDR2 YSYEKL. Trimming pared 0 bases from V and 4 bases from J, leaving 12 bases between. This sample's time point: newly diagnosed GD, antithyroid drugs for less than 3 months. The TCR library used RNA extracted from PBMCs. Construction of TCR beta libraries relied on iRepertoire HTBI primers and on Arm-PCR targeting CDR3 regions. One entry per CDR3 protein, called by TCRdb with MiXCR from the multiplex PCR reads. In the table there are under 700,000 distinct CDR3 sequences, about 16% of which are singletons. This same sample was also taken into another study, of T cells in Graves' hyperthyroidism and ophthalmopathy. That study reports: Diagnoses used clinical symptoms, serum thyroxine and TRAb, thyroid ultrasound and orbital computed tomography.

The TCR sequence derives from a woman aged 35-65 years with Graves disease. The chain couples TRBV4-1 to TRBJ1-1, with unresolved D. The material sequenced was peripheral blood mononuclear cells (PBMCs), taken at new diagnosis, from a patient treated with antithyroid drugs. CDR3 DNA: TGCGCCAGCAGCCAAGATAGCGGGGTGGGCACTGAAGCTTTCTTT. Translated, it gives CASSQDSGVGTEAFF.